This T cell receptor beta chain is from a study of blood T cell repertoires in COVID-19. Libraries were prepared by immunoSEQ multiplex PCR; TCRdb keeps only in-frame clonotypes and omits some of them. The sample lists about 73,000 clones, around 90% occurring once. Trimming shortened V by 5 bases and J by 5 bases, and 12 bases separated the two germline ends. The length of the CDR3 is 13 residues. Germline-derived CDR1 and CDR2 are SEHNR and FQNEAQ (reference sequence). The receptor was isolated from an elderly woman with active or convalescent COVID-19. The chain is built from TRBV7-9 and TRBJ2-5, with D hard to call. The sample taken for sequencing was peripheral blood. This CDR3 reads CASSPPARETQYF. The CDR3 DNA reads TGTGCCAGCAGCCCCCCCGCTAGGGAGACCCAGTACTTC.